The 19 T cell receptor beta chains in this list originate from one sample, sequenced in a study of neurological immune-mediated disorders. TCRdb redid the calling of the 5' RACE reads with MiXCR, one entry per CDR3 protein. The sample carries 55,000 to 65,000 distinct CDR3 sequences, about 13% recorded once. Material: PBMCs. These receptor sequences come from a woman aged 60-70 years with HTLV-1-associated myelopathy (HAM/TSP).

This clonotype was recorded a few times. The V and J genes are TRBV6-2 or TRBV6-3 and TRBJ1-1; tentatively, D is TRBD1 (5 bases). Trimming stripped 2 bases from V and 0 bases from J, with 22 bases between. The CDR3 is 19 amino acids. The V gene's germline CDR1 is MNHEY and CDR2 SVGEGT. The CDR3 DNA follows: TGTGCCAGCAGTTACGTACGGGGCAGAACCAATTTCATGAACACTGAAGCTTTCTTT. It codes for CASSYVRGRTNFMNTEAFF.

Ten or more counts support this clonotype. V is TRBV4-1 and J is TRBJ1-5; D may be TRBD1 (5 bases). CDR1 and CDR2 (germline): MGHRA, YSYEKL. The CDR3 contains 15 residues. V lost 0 bases to trimming and J lost 6 bases, with 12 bases between them. In nucleotides, the CDR3 is TGCGCCAGCAGCCAAGATCCGAGGGGAAGTCAGCCCCAGCATTTT. It encodes CASSQDPRGSQPQHF.

This clonotype was counted at least ten times. V is TRBV5-4 and J is TRBJ2-1, with 7 bases matching TRBD1. Germline CDR1 reads SGHNT; CDR2 reads YYREEE (reference sequence). This CDR3 has 15 residues. Unmatched junction bases numbered 4, after V lost 0 bases and J lost 4 bases. CDR3 in amino acids: CASSLEVGQYNEQFF. For the CDR3, the DNA is TGTGCCAGCAGCTTGGAGGTGGGACAGTACAATGAGCAGTTCTTC. Looking up the rest from reference TRBV5-4 and TRBJ2-1 gives the full variable domain: ETGVTQSPTHLIKTRGQQVTLRCSSQSGHNTVSWYQQALGQGPQFIFQYYREEENGRGNFPPRFSGLQFPNYSSELNVNALELDDSALYLCASSLEVGQYNEQFFGPGTRLTVL.

This clonotype was counted at least ten times. J is TRBJ2-1 and V is TRBV4-1, with TRBD1 as a possible D gene (6 bases). This CDR3 spans 16 amino acids. Germline loops: CDR1 MGHRA, CDR2 YSYEKL. V was cut by 1 base and J by 0 bases, with 10 bases left in between. The CDR3 DNA reads as TGCGCCAGCAGCCAAGGGACAGAGAGCTCCTACAATGAGCAGTTCTTC. It encodes CASSQGTESSYNEQFF.

This clonotype was detected only a few times. The CDR3: CASSQRSTEAFF. CDR3 sequence (DNA): TGCGCCAGCAGCCAAAGGTCGACTGAAGCTTTCTTT. V is TRBV4-1 and J is TRBJ1-1; D uncertain. Trimming shortened V by 2 bases and J by 5 bases, and 6 bases separated the two germline ends. The CDR3 runs to 12 residues. Germline V gives CDR1 MGHRA, CDR2 YSYEKL.

This clonotype was counted only a few times. The chain is built from TRBV3-1 and TRBJ1-1, with TRBD1 as a possible D gene (6 bases). Trimming cost V 1 base and J 0 bases, with 9 bases left between them. The V gene's germline CDR1 is LGHDT and CDR2 YNNKEL (reference sequence). The CDR3 sequence is 15 residues long. CDR3 bases: TGTGCCAGCAGCCAAGCAGGGGCTATGAACACTGAAGCTTTCTTT. Translating gives CASSQAGAMNTEAFF.

This clonotype was seen many times. The rearrangement links TRBV7-8 to TRBJ2-2; unclear D gene. The CDR3 sequence is 13 residues long. V was pared by 5 bases and J by 3 bases, with 7 bases between. The germline V gene has CDR1 SGHVS and CDR2 FQNEAQ. CDR3 nucleotides: TGTGCCAGCAGCCAACAATACACCGGGGAGCTGTTTTTT. Protein product: CASSQQYTGELFF.

This clonotype occurred many times. This chain links TRBV6-5 with TRBJ2-7; 12 nucleotides agree with TRBD2. After removal of 5 bases from V and 6 bases from J, the junction contained 5 bases not matched to a gene. There are 14 residues in the CDR3. Germline CDR1 MNHEY, CDR2 SVGAGI. CDR3 nucleotide sequence: TGTGCCAGCAGTCCGACTAGCGGGAGATTCGAGCAGTACTTC. Translating it yields CASSPTSGRFEQYF.

Many counts were recorded for this clonotype. The gene calls are TRBV5-1 and TRBJ2-3, with D unresolved. Germline V CDR1 and CDR2: SGHRS, YFSETQ. The CDR3 runs to 13 residues. Trimming shortened V by 3 bases and J by 5 bases, and 10 bases separated the two germline ends. The CDR3 region has the DNA TGCGCCAGCAGCTACATGTGGCAAGATACGCAGTATTTT. This codes for CASSYMWQDTQYF.

The rearrangement uses TRBV20-1 and TRBJ2-7; 14 bases align to TRBD2. CDR1 is DFQATT, CDR2 SNEGSKA, per germline (reference sequence). V trimming: 4 bases; J trimming: 4 bases; junction bases outside the gene matches: 9. CDR3 length: 16 amino acids. CDR3 coding DNA: TGCAGTGCTATAGCCCTGGGACTAGCGGGGGTATACGAGCAGTACTTC. It specifies CSAIALGLAGVYEQYF.

This clonotype was counted ten times or more. This chain uses TRBV5-1 with TRBJ2-7; D perhaps matches TRBD2 (6 bases). Germline loops: CDR1 SGHRS, CDR2 YFSETQ. V was pared by 5 bases and J by 4 bases, with 19 bases between. The CDR3 totals 15 residues. DNA of the CDR3: TGCGCCAGCAGTTCGGACCCATCTAGCGCATACGAGCAGTACTTC. It specifies CASSSDPSSAYEQYF.

This clonotype was counted at least ten times. CDR3 DNA: TGCGCCAGCAGCTTGGTCGGGGAGCAGTACTTC. It translates to CASSLVGEQYF. J is TRBJ2-7 and V is TRBV5-1, with no clear D. V dropped 0 bases and J dropped 7 bases, with 5 bases sitting between them. CDR1 is SGHRS and CDR2 is YFSETQ in the germline V gene. This CDR3 comprises 11 residues.

This clonotype has a count of ten or more. The chain carries TRBV15 and TRBJ2-1; 7 bases line up with TRBD2. V shed 3 bases, J shed 3 bases, and the junction held 8 bases outside the gene matches. CDR1 is LNHNV and CDR2 is YYDKDF in the germline V gene (reference sequence). The CDR3 consists of 16 residues. For the CDR3, the DNA is TGTGCCACCAGCAGCATGGGGGGGACGGGCTACAATGAGCAGTTCTTC. Residues: CATSSMGGTGYNEQFF.

This clonotype was counted at least ten times. This chain links TRBV5-1 with TRBJ2-7; TRBD2 matches 7 bases. After removal of 0 bases from V and 10 bases from J, the junction contained 7 bases not matched to a gene. Germline CDR1 reads SGHRS; CDR2 reads YFSETQ. This CDR3 comprises 13 residues. The chain's CDR3 is CASSLGTRDYQYF. In DNA, the CDR3 is TGCGCCAGCAGCTTGGGAACCCGGGACTATCAGTACTTC.

This clonotype was seen only a few times. The V and J genes are TRBV7-9 and TRBJ1-1, with D possibly being TRBD1 (6 bases). This CDR3 region has 15 residues. Germline-derived CDR1 and CDR2 are SEHNR and FQNEAQ (reference sequence). V was shortened by 5 bases and J by 1 base, with 14 bases between the two germline ends. Here the CDR3 DNA reads TGTGCCAGCAGCCCAGACGGACAGTGGAACACTGAAGCTTTCTTT. Protein product: CASSPDGQWNTEAFF.

At least ten counts were recorded for this clonotype. This chain uses TRBV6-5 with TRBJ1-2; possible D gene TRBD1, 5 bases. The CDR3 has 16 residues. Trimming left V 6 bases short and J 4 bases short, with 21 bases between. The germline gives CDR1 MNHEY, CDR2 SVGAGI. The CDR3 sequence: CASSPPLGGRSYGYTF. The CDR3 nucleotides are TGTGCCAGCAGCCCCCCCCTCGGGGGACGGAGCTATGGCTACACCTTC.

The sample holds many counts of this clonotype. This sequence joins TRBV29-1 and TRBJ2-2; TRBD2 matches 7 bases. CDR1 SQVTM and CDR2 ANQGSEA come from the germline V gene. This CDR3 is built from 12 residues. Losses at the gene ends were 7 bases for V and 5 bases for J; bases not matched to a gene: 4. CDR3 residues: CSGEGPTGELFF. In nucleotides, the CDR3 is TGCAGCGGGGAGGGCCCGACCGGGGAGCTGTTTTTT.

This clonotype was seen at least ten times. CDR3 sequence (DNA): TGCGCCAGCAGCTTGGCCGTCAGCGGAGCAATAGAAGCTTTCTTT. It yields the protein CASSLAVSGAIEAFF. The chain has TRBV5-1 and TRBJ1-1; D is undetermined. Germline assignment: CDR1 SGHRS and CDR2 YFSETQ. The length of the CDR3 is 15 residues. The V end lost 0 bases, the J end lost 8 bases, and 17 bases lay between the germline ends.

Many counts were recorded for this clonotype. The CDR3 sequence is CASSPGSGSTDTQYF. The CDR3 bases are TGTGCCAGCAGCCCCGGGAGCGGGAGTACAGATACGCAGTATTTT. This rearrangement joins TRBV7-3 to TRBJ2-3, with 8 bases fitting TRBD2. After removal of 5 bases from V and 3 bases from J, the junction contained 7 bases not matched to a gene. The CDR3 totals 15 residues. CDR1 and CDR2 from the germline V gene are SGHTA and FQGTGA.